The clone carrying this T cell receptor beta chain was found once. Its antigen remains unknown. The RNA, roughly 0.5 to 1 ug, was put through reverse transcription using random hexamers. Across 54 Vbeta and 13 Jbeta, immunoSEQ multiplex PCR amplified TCR beta CDR3. A single record per CDR3 protein comes from TCRdb applying MiXCR to the immunoSEQ multiplex PCR reads. The table lists about 120,000 distinct CDR3 sequences, 85% to 95% of them singletons. This entry comes from a study of CD8 T cells in Susac syndrome. Whole-study results and caveats: The authors acknowledged that the study's TCR sequencing and HLA analysis involved relatively few individuals.

This CDR3 comprises 15 residues. CDR1 is SGDLS, CDR2 YYNGEE, per germline. V gave up 4 bases and J gave up 2 bases; unmatched junction bases: 5. The chain employs TRBV9 and TRBJ2-3; 9 nucleotides match TRBD2. Sequencing was performed on CD4+ T cells from PBMCs. This TCR came from a human donor in good health. The CDR3 coding sequence is TGTGCCAGCAGCCCTAGCGGGGCCCCCACAGATACGCAGTATTTT. The encoded protein is CASSPSGAPTDTQYF.